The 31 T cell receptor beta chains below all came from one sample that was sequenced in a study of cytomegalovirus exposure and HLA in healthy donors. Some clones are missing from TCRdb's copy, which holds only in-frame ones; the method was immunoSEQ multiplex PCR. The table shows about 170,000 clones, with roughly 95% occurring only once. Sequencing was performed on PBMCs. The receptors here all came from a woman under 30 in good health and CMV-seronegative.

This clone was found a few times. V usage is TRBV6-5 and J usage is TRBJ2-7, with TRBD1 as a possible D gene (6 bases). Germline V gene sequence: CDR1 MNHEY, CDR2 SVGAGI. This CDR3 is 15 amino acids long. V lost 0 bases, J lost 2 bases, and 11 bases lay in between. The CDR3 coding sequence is TGTGCCAGCAGTTACTCTAGGGGGTCCACCTACGAGCAGTACTTC. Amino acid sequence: CASSYSRGSTYEQYF.

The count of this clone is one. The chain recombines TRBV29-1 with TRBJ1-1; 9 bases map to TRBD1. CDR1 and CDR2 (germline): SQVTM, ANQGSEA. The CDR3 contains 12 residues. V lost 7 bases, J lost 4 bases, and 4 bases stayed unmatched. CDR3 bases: TGCAGCGCGACAGGGGGGGCCACTGAAGCTTTCTTT. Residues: CSATGGATEAFF.

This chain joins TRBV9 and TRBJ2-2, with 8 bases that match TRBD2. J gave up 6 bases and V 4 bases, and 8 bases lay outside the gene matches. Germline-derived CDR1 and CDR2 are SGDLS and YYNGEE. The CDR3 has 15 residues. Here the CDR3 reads CASSPATGGPGELFF. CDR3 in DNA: TGTGCCAGCAGCCCGGCCACGGGGGGGCCCGGGGAGCTGTTTTTT. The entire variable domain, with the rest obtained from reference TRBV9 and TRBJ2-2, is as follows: DSGVTQTPKHLITATGQRVTLRCSPRSGDLSVYWYQQSLDQGLQFLIQYYNGEERAKGNILERFSAQQFPDLHSELNLSSLELGDSALYFCASSPATGGPGELFFGEGSRLTVL.

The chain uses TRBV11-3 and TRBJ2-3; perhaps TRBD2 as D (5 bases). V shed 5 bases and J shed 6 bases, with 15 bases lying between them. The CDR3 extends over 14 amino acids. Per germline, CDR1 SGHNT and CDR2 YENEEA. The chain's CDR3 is CASSPRTGADTQYF. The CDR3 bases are TGTGCCAGCAGCCCCCGGACTGGCGCTGATACGCAGTATTTT.

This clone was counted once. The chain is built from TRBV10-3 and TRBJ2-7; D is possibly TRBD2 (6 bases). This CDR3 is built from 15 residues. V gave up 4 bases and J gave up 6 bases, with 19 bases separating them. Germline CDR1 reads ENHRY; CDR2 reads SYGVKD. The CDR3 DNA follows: TGTGCCATCAGTGGTGGGATCAACCGGGACTCCGAGCAGTACTTC. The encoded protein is CAISGGINRDSEQYF.

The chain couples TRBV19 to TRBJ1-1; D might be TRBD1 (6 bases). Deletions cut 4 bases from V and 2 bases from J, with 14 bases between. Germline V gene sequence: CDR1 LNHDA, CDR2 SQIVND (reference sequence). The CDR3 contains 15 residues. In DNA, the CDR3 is TGTGCCAGTAGTACACAGGGAGCGATAAACACTGAAGCTTTCTTT. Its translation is CASSTQGAINTEAFF.

CDR3 residues: CASSPSSGGYEQYF. DNA for the CDR3: TGTGCCAGCAGCCCGTCTTCGGGGGGTTACGAGCAGTACTTC. The V call is TRBV5-8, the J call TRBJ2-7, with 7 bases lining up with TRBD2. The CDR3 is 14 amino acids. V gave up 4 bases and J gave up 4 bases; unmatched junction bases: 8. Per the germline V gene, CDR1 is SGHTS and CDR2 is YDEGEE.

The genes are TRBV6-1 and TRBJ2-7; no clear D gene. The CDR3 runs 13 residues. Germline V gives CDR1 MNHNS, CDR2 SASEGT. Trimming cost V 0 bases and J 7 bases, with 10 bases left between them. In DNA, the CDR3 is TGTGCCAGCAGTGAAGCGCTTCGGGTGGAGCAGTACTTC. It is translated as CASSEALRVEQYF.

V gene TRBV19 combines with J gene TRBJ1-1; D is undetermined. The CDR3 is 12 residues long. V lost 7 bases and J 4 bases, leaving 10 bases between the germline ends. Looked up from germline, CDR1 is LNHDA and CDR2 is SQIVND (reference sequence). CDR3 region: CASNSSPTEAFF. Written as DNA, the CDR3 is TGTGCCAGTAACTCGTCCCCCACTGAAGCTTTCTTT.

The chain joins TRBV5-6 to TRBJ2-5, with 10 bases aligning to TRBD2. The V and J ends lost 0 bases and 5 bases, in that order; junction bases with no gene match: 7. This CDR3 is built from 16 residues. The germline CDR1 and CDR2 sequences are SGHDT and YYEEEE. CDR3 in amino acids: CASSLDVAGGLETQYF. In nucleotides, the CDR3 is TGTGCCAGCAGCTTGGATGTAGCGGGGGGTTTGGAGACCCAGTACTTC.

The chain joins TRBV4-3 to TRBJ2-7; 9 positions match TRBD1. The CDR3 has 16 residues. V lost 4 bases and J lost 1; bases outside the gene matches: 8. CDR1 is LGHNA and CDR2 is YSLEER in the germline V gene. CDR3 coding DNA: TGCGCCAGCAGCCGACCGGGGACAGGGCCTTCCTACGAGCAGTACTTC. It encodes CASSRPGTGPSYEQYF.

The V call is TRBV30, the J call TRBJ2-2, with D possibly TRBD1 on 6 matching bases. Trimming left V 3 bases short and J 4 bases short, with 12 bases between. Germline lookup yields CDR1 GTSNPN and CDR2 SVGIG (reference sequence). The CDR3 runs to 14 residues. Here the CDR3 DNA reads TGTGCCTGGAGACAGGGAAGTCCCACCGGGGAGCTGTTTTTT. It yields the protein CAWRQGSPTGELFF.

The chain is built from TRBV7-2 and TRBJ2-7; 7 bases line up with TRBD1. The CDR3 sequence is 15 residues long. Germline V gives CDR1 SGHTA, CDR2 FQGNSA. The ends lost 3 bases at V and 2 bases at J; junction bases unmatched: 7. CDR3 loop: CASSLITGQTYEQYF. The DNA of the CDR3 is TGTGCCAGCAGCTTGATAACGGGACAGACCTACGAGCAGTACTTC.

The CDR3 is CASSPLRAGFYNEQFF. The CDR3 DNA follows: TGCGCCAGCAGCCCTCTGAGAGCGGGGTTTTACAATGAGCAGTTCTTC. The V gene is TRBV5-1, the J gene TRBJ2-1; the match to TRBD2 covers 7 bases. CDR1 SGHRS and CDR2 YFSETQ come from the germline V gene. CDR3 size: 16 residues. The J segment lost 4 bases and the V segment lost 4 bases, leaving 11 bases of the junction unmatched. The variable domain in full, with the rest retrieved from reference TRBV5-1 and TRBJ2-1, is KAGVTQTPRYLIKTRGQQVTLSCSPISGHRSVSWYQQTPGQGLQFLFEYFSETQRNKGNFPGRFSGRQFSNSRSEMNVSTLELGDSALYLCASSPLRAGFYNEQFFGPGTRLTVL.

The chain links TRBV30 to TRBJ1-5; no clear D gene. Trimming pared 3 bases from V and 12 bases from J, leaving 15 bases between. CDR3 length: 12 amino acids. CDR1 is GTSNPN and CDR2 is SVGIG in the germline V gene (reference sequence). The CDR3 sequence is CAWSSGPGVQHF. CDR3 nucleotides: TGTGCCTGGAGCAGTGGGCCCGGGGTCCAGCATTTT.

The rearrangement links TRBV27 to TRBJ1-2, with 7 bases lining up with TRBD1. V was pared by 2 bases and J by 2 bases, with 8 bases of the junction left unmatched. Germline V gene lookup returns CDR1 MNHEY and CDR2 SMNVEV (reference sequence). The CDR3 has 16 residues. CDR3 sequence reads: CASSLLGDRPNYGYTF. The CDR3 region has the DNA TGTGCCAGCAGTTTACTTGGGGACAGACCGAACTATGGCTACACCTTC.

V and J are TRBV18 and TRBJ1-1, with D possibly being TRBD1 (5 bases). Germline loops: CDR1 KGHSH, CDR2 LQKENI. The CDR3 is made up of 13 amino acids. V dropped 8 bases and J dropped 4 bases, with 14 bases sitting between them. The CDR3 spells CASAPGGPTEAFF. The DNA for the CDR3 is TGTGCCAGCGCTCCGGGGGGACCCACTGAAGCTTTCTTT.

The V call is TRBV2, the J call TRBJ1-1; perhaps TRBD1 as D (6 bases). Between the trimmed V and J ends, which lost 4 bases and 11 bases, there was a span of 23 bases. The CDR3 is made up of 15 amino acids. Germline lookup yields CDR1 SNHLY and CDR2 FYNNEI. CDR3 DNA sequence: TGTGCCAGCAGTGCAGACAGGTTGGTTTCCACAGAGGCTTTCTTT. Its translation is CASSADRLVSTEAFF.

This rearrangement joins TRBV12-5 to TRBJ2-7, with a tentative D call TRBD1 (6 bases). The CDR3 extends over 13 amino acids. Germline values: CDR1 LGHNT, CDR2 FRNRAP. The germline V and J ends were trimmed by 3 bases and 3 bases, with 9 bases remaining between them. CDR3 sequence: CASGFGGLYEQYF. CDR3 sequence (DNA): TGTGCTAGTGGTTTTGGGGGCCTCTACGAGCAGTACTTC.

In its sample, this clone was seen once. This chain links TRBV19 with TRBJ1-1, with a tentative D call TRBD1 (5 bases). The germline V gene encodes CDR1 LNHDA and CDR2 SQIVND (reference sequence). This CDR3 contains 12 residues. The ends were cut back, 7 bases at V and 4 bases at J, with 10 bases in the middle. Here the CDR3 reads CASKTGGTEAFF. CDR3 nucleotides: TGTGCCAGTAAGACGGGGGGCACTGAAGCTTTCTTT.

The CDR3 coding sequence is TGTGCCAGCAGTTACGGGACAGGGAGTTACGAGCAGTACTTC. This gives the protein CASSYGTGSYEQYF. The chain combines TRBV5-6 with TRBJ2-7, with TRBD1 matching 9 bases. The CDR3 spans 14 residues. Unmatched junction bases numbered 7, after V lost 5 bases and J lost 4 bases. Germline assignment: CDR1 SGHDT and CDR2 YYEEEE.

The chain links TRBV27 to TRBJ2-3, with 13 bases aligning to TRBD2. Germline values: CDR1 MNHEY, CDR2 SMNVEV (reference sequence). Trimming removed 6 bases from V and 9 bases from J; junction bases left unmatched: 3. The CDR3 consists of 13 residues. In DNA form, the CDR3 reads TGTGCCAGCAGAACTAGCGGGGGGGCCACGCAGTATTTT. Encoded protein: CASRTSGGATQYF.

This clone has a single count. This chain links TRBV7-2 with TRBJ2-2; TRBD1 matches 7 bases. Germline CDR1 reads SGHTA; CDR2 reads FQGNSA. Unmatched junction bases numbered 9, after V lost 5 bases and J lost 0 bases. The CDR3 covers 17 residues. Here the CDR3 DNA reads TGTGCCAGCAGCCTAATTCCCGGGACAGCGAACACCGGGGAGCTGTTTTTT. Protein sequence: CASSLIPGTANTGELFF.

The CDR3 region has the DNA TGTGCCAGCAGCTTAGACAGGTTAAGCTACACCTTC. Protein sequence: CASSLDRLSYTF. This chain joins TRBV7-2 and TRBJ1-2; D might be TRBD1 (5 bases). Trimming left V 1 base short and J 9 bases short, with 9 bases between. In germline, CDR1 is SGHTA, CDR2 FQGNSA. This CDR3 region has 12 residues.

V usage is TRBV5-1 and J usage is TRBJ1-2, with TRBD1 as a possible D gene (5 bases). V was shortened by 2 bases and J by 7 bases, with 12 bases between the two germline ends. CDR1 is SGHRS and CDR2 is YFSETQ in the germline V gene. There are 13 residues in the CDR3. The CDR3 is CASSLGGVFGYTF. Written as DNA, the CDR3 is TGCGCCAGCAGCTTAGGAGGGGTTTTTGGCTACACCTTC.

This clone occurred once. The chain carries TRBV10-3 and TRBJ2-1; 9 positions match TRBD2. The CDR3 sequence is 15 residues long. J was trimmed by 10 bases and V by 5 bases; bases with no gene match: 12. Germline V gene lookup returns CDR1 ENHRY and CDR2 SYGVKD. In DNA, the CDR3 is TGTGCCATCAGTTCGGCGGGGGGGCCGGTTCACGAGCAGTTCTTC. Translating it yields CAISSAGGPVHEQFF.

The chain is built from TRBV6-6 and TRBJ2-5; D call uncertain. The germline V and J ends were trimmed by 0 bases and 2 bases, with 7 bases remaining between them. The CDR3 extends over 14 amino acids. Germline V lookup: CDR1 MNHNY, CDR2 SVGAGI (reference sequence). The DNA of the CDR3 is TGTGCCAGCAGTTACTCGTCCTTACAAGAGACCCAGTACTTC. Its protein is CASSYSSLQETQYF.

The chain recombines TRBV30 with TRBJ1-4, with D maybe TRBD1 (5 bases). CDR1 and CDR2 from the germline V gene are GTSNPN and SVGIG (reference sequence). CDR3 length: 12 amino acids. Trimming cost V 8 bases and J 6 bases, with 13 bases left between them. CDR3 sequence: CAGGEWDEKLFF. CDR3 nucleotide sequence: TGTGCCGGGGGGGAGTGGGATGAAAAACTGTTTTTT.

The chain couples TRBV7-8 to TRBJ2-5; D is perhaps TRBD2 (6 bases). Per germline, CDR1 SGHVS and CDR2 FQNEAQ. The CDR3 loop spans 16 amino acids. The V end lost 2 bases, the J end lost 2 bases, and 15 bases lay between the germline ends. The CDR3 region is CASSLTLASLQETQYF. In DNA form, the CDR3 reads TGTGCCAGCAGCTTAACCCTAGCGAGCCTTCAAGAGACCCAGTACTTC.

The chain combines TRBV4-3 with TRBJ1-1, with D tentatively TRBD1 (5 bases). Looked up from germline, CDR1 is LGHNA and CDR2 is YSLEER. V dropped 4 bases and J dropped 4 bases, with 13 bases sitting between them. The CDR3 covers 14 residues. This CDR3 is CASSPVGGGTEAFF. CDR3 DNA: TGCGCCAGCAGCCCTGTGGGGGGGGGCACTGAAGCTTTCTTT.

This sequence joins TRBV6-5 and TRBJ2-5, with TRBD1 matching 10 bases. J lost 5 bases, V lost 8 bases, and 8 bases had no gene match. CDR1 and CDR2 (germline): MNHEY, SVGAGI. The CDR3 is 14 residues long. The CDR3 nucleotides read TGTGCCAGCGGGAGACAGGGGGCTATCGAGACCCAGTACTTC. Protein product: CASGRQGAIETQYF.